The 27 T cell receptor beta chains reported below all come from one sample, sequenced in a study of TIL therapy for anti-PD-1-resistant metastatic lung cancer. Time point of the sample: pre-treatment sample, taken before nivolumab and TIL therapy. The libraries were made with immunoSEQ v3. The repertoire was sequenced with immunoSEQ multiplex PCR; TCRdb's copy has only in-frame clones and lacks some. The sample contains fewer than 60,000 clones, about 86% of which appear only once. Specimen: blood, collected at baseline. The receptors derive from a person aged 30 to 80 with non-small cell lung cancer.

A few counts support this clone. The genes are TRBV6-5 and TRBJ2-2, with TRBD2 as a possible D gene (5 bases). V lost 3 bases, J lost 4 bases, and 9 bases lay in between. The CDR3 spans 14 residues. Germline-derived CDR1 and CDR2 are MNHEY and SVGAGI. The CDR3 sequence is CASSYGGFTGELFF. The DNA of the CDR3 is TGTGCCAGCAGTTATGGAGGATTCACCGGGGAGCTGTTTTTT.

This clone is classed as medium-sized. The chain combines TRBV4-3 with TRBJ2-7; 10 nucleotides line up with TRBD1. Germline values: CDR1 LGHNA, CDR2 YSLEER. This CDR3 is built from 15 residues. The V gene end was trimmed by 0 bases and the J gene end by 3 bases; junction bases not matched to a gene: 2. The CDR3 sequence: CASSQEDRGDYEQYF. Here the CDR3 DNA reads TGCGCCAGCAGCCAAGAGGACAGGGGGGACTACGAGCAGTACTTC.

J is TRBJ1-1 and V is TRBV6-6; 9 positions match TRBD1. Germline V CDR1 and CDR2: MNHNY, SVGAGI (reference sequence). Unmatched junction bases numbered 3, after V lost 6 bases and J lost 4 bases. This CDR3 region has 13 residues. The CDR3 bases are TGTGCCAGCAGACAGGGGGCGCGCACTGAAGCTTTCTTT. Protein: CASRQGARTEAFF.

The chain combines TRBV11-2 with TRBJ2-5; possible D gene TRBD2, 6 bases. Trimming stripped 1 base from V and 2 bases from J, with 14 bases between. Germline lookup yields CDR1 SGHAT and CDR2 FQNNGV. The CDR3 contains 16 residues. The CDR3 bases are TGTGCCAGCAGCTTAGGAGGGCGGGGCGGGCAAGAGACCCAGTACTTC. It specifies CASSLGGRGGQETQYF.

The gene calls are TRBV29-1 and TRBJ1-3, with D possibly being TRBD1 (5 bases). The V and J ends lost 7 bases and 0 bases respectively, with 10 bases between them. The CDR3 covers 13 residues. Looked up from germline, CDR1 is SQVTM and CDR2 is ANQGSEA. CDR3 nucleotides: TGCAGCGCTAGGGGAATCTCTGGAAACACCATATATTTT. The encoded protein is CSARGISGNTIYF.

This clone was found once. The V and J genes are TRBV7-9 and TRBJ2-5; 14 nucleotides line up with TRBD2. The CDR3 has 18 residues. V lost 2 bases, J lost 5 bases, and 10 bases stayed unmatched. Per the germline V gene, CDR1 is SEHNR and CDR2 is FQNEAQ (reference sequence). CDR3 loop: CASSLPLAGTSGGETQYF. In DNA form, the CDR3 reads TGTGCCAGCAGCTTACCTCTGGCGGGGACTAGCGGGGGTGAGACCCAGTACTTC.

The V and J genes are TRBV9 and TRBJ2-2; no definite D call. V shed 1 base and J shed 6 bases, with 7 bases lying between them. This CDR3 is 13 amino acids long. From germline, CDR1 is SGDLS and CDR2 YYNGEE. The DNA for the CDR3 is TGTGCCAGCAGCGTAACCCTGTCCGGGGAGCTGTTTTTT. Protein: CASSVTLSGELFF.

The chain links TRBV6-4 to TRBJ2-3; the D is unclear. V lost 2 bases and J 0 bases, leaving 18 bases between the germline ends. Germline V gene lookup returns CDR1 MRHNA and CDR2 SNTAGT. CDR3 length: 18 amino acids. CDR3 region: CASSDKLTEPTSTDTQYF. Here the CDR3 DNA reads TGTGCCAGCAGTGACAAACTAACCGAACCTACTAGCACAGATACGCAGTATTTT.

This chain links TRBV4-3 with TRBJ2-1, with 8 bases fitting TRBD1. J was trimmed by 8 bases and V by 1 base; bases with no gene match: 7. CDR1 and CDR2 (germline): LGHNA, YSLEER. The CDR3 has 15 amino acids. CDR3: CASSQAGGGTHEQFF. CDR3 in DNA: TGCGCCAGCAGCCAAGCAGGGGGCGGCACGCATGAGCAGTTCTTC.

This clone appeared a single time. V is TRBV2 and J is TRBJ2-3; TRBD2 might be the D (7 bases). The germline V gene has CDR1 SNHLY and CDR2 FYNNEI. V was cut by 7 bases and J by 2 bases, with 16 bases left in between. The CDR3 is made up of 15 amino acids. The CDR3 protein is CASNLGGPATDTQYF. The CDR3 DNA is TGTGCCAGCAACCTCGGGGGGCCAGCCACAGATACGCAGTATTTT. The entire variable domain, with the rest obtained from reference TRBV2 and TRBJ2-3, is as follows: EPEVTQTPSHQVTQMGQEVILRCVPISNHLYFYWYRQILGQKVEFLVSFYNNEISEKSEIFDDQFSVERPDGSNFTLKIRSTKLEDSAMYFCASNLGGPATDTQYFGPGTRLTVL.

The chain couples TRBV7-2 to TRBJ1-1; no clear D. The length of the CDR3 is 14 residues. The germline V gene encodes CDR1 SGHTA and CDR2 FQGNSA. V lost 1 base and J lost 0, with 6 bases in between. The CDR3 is CASSLGLVNTEAFF. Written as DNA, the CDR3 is TGTGCCAGCAGCTTAGGGTTGGTGAACACTGAAGCTTTCTTT.

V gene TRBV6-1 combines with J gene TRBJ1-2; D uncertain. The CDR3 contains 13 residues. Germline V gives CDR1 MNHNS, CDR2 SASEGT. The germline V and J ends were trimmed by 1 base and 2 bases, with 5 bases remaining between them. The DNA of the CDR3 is TGTGCCAGCAGTGAAGAGGTGAACTATGGCTACACCTTC. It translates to CASSEEVNYGYTF.

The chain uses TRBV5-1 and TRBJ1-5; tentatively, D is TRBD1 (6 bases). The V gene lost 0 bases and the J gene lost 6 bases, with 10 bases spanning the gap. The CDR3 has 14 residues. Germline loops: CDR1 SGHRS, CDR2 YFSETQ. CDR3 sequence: CASSLEQGGQPQHF. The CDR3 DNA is TGCGCCAGCAGCTTGGAACAGGGAGGTCAGCCCCAGCATTTT.

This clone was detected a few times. The CDR3 loop reads CASSQSEGTNEKLFF. In nucleotides, the CDR3 is TGCGCCAGCAGCCAATCGGAGGGGACTAATGAAAAACTGTTTTTT. The rearrangement uses TRBV4-1 and TRBJ1-4, with D possibly matching TRBD1 (5 bases). Looked up from germline, CDR1 is MGHRA and CDR2 is YSYEKL. The CDR3 is 15 amino acids. Trimming took 2 bases from V and 2 from J, leaving 9 bases between them.

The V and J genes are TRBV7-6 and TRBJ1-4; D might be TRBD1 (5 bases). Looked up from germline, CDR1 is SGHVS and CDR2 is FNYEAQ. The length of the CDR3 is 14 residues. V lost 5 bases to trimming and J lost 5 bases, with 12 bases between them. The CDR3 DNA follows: TGTGCCAGCAGCCCCGGGGGGGTGAATGAAAAACTGTTTTTT. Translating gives CASSPGGVNEKLFF.

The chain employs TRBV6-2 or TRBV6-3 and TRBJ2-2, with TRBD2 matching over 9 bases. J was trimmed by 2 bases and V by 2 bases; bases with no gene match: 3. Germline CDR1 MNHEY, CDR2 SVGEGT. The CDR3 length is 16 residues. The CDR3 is CASSYPRGGNTGELFF. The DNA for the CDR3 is TGTGCCAGCAGTTACCCGCGGGGGGGCAACACCGGGGAGCTGTTTTTT.

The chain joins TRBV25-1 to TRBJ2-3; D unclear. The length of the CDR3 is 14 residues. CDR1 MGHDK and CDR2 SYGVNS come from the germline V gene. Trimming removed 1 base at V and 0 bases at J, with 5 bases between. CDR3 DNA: TGTGCCAGCAGTGAATCCTTTAGCACAGATACGCAGTATTTT. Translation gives CASSESFSTDTQYF. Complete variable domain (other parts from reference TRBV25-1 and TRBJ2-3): EADIYQTPRYLVIGTGKKITLECSQTMGHDKMYWYQQDPGMELHLIHYSYGVNSTEKGDLSSESTVSRIRTEHFPLTLESARPSHTSQYLCASSESFSTDTQYFGPGTRLTVL.

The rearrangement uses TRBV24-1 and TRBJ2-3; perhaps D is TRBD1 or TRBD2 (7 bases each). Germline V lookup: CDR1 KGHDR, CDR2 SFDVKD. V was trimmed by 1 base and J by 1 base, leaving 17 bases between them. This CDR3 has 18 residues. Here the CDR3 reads CATSDFGTQGRGTDTQYF. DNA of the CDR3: TGTGCCACCAGTGATTTTGGGACACAGGGGAGGGGCACAGATACGCAGTATTTT.

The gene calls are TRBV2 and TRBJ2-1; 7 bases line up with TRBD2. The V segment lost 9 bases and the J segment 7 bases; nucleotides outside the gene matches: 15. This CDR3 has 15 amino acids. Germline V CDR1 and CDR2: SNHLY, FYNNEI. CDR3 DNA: TGTGCCAGGGGGGGGGTTGACAGTCTTTCGAATGAGCAGTTCTTC. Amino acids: CARGGVDSLSNEQFF.

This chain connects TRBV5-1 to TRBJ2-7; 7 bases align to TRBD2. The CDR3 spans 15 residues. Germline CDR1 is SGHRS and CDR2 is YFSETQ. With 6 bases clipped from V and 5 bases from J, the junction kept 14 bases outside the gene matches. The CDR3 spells CASTPRGARGDEQYF. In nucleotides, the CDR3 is TGCGCCAGCACCCCCCGCGGGGCACGGGGGGACGAGCAGTACTTC.

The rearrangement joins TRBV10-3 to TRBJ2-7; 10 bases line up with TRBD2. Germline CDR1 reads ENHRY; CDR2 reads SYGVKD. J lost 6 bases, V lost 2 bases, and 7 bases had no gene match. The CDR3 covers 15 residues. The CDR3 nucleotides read TGTGCCATCAGTGAGGTGGCTAGCGGGAGAGGCGAGCAGTACTTC. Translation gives CAISEVASGRGEQYF.

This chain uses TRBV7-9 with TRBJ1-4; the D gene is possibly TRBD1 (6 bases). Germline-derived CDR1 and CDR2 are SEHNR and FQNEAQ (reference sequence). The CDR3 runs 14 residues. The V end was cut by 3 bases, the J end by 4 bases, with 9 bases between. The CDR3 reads CASSFGTHNEKLFF. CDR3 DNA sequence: TGTGCCAGCAGCTTTGGGACACATAATGAAAAACTGTTTTTT. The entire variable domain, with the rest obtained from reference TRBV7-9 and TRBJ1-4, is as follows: DTGVSQNPRHKITKRGQNVTFRCDPISEHNRLYWYRQTLGQGPEFLTYFQNEAQLEKSRLLSDRFSAERPKGSFSTLEIQRTEQGDSAMYLCASSFGTHNEKLFFGSGTQLSVL.

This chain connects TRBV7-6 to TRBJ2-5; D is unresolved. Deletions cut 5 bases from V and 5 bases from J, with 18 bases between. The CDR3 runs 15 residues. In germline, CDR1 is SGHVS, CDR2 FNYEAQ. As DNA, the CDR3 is TGTGCCAGCAGCCTAAACCTCTCCCCGAGGGAGACCCAGTACTTC. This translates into CASSLNLSPRETQYF.

The CDR3 sequence: CASSYSELAGAYEQYF. CDR3 sequence (DNA): TGTGCCAGCAGTTACTCCGAACTAGCGGGAGCCTACGAGCAGTACTTC. J is TRBJ2-7 and V is TRBV6-5, with 11 positions matching TRBD2. CDR3 length: 16 residues. Looked up from germline, CDR1 is MNHEY and CDR2 is SVGAGI. Germline trimming cut 0 bases from V and 2 bases from J; bases unmatched to any gene: 3.

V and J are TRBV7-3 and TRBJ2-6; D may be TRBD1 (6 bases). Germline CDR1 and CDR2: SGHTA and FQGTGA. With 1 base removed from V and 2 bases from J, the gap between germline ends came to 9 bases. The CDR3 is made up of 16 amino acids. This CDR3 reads CASSLSAGAGANVLTF. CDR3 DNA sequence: TGTGCCAGCAGCTTAAGCGCAGGGGCTGGGGCCAACGTCCTGACTTTC.

In nucleotides, the CDR3 is TGCGCCAGCAGCTTGGCCGGACTAGCAGAGACCCAGTACTTC. Its protein product is CASSLAGLAETQYF. The rearrangement joins TRBV5-1 to TRBJ2-5; 8 nucleotides line up with TRBD2. Trimming cost V 0 bases and J 4 bases; bases outside gene matches: 2. This CDR3 has 14 residues. Germline V gives CDR1 SGHRS, CDR2 YFSETQ.

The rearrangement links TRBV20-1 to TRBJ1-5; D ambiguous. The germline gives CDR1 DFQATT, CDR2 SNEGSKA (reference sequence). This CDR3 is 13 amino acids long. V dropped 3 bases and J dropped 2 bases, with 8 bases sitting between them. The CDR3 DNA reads TGCAGTGCTAGTGATCGGGGCAATCAGCCCCAGCATTTT. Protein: CSASDRGNQPQHF.